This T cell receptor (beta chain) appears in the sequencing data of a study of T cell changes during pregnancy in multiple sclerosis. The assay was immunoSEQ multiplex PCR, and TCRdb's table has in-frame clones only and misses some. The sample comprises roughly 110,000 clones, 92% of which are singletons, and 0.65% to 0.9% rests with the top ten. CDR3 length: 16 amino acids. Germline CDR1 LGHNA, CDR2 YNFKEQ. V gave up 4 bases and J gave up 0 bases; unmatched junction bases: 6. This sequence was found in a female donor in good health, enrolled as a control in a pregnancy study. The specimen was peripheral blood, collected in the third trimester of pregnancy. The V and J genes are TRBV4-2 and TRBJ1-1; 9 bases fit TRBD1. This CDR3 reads CASSLPGTGMNTEAFF. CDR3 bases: TGTGCCAGCAGCCTCCCAGGGACAGGGATGAACACTGAAGCTTTCTTT.